Sequencing of this T cell receptor beta chain was carried out in a study of T cells in Graves' hyperthyroidism and ophthalmopathy (dated by TCRdb to about 2019). About the full investigation: Peripheral blood was collected at initial diagnosis, before any treatment. After blood sampling, hyperthyroidism patients were treated with methimazole at a starting dose of 30 mg daily, and ophthalmopathy patients were treated with high-dose intravenous methylprednisolone. For training and testing, the 80 to 100 patients in the discovery cohort were randomly divided in a 7:3 ratio. TCR V-J signatures able to tell the groups apart were searched for in a discovery cohort of 95 to 100 patients, of whom more than 40 had Graves' ophthalmopathy and some 60 had stable Graves' hyperthyroidism. Thyroid tissue and blood T-cell repertoires from six Graves' hyperthyroidism patients were also compared in the study. TCR Vbeta CDR3 sequencing of around 130 peripheral blood samples (more than 40 ophthalmopathy, about 75 hyperthyroidism and around 17 progressor patients) is reported in the paper. Prospective prediction of ophthalmopathy was tested in an independent validation cohort consisting of about 19 hyperthyroidism patients and some 15 patients who later progressed to ophthalmopathy.

Amplification of TCR beta CDR3 regions was carried out from RNA transcripts. A first-round RT-PCR of the TCR CDR3 used the HTBI primer set with the Qiagen OneStep RT-PCR kit. Libraries were constructed in a second round of multiplex PCR, after which size selection and purification were carried out. Sequencing of the libraries was done on an Illumina HiSeq2000 using paired-end 100 bp reads. On the authors' methods: SOAPnuke was used to process the raw data, removing reads that contained adapters or uncalled bases, had a mean Phred below 15, or lacked an exact match to the constant primer or identifier. COPE v1.2.5 was used to merge high-quality paired reads, and clonotypes were defined as unique nucleotide sequences. MiTCR v1.1 was used to align the clonotypes against IMGT TRBV, TRBD and TRBJ reference segments. The analysis was restricted to V-J combinations with a frequency above 0.0001, which together covered about 99% of the repertoires. A TCS score was defined as the ratio of F50 (clonal expansion) to E x V (chaos), with BLOSUM62-based TCRdist applied between CDR3 peptides within each V-J. Welch's t-statistics and random forest reduced 450 to 600 V-J features to 13, which were used in a naive Bayes classifier (R e1071). TCRdb redid the processing of the public reads, applying fastp at Q25 and MiXCR, and retained in-frame beta chains. Each entry merges the rows of one CDR3 protein and shows their most common DNA and genes. The authors' filters were not applied to this entry. This sample has hundreds of thousands of distinct CDR3 sequences in its table, and about a sixth of those were observed once. 3.8% of the sample belongs to the ten largest clones.

What the research found in general, with its limitations: In cross-validation, a model built on a 13 V-J signature told ophthalmopathy apart from stable hyperthyroidism with approximately 91% sensitivity and 81% to 82% specificity, and in testing the same model reached 80%/75%. Sample size was not statistically predetermined, and blinding of investigators to group allocation was not performed. Most expanded thyroid clonotypes (frequency above 0.001) were also detected in blood, suggesting blood repertoires may reflect thyroid immune responses. In validation, progression to ophthalmopathy was predicted by the model with around 71% sensitivity and about 72% specificity, a median of roughly 6.4 months before onset.

This clonotype was observed many times. Its target antigen remains unknown. The sample holds no much larger clone one base away, and base qualities are not on file. Trimming takes 2 bases from V and 3 bases from J, and the germline ends sit 5 bases apart. CDR1 and CDR2, per the germline V gene, are SGHAT and FQNNGV. The CDR3 runs 13 residues from the cysteine to the phenylalanine. Only the CDR3 portion is preserved as DNA: 39 bases, with reading frame beginning at the first base. Stable Graves' hyperthyroidism was defined as the absence of progression to ophthalmopathy over 18 months of follow-up. Hyperthyroidism patients were newly diagnosed, had a disease duration of under 2 months, and were aged 18 to 65 years. The study excluded patients with uncontrolled infections, other autoimmune diseases, pregnancy or lactation. Diagnoses were established on the basis of clinical symptoms, serum thyroxine and TRAb, thyroid ultrasound, and orbital computed tomography. Ficoll-Paque density gradient centrifugation was used to isolate PBMCs from 8 to 10 ml of fresh peripheral blood. Trizol reagent was used to extract total RNA, and RNA quality was then checked on an Agilent 2100 Bioanalyzer.

The rearranged segments are TRBV11-2 and TRBJ1-3; the D gene is unclear. The origin of this receptor is a woman aged 30 to 39 with Graves' hyperthyroidism. The source material was blood. In nucleotide form, the sequence is TGTGCCAGCAGCTTATGGATTGGAAACACCATATATTTT. This codes for CASSLWIGNTIYF.